These 27 T cell receptor beta chains originate from one sample sequenced in a study of a mutant IDH1 vaccine in newly diagnosed glioma. As for time point: week 5, during vaccination. Vaccination comprised doses that each held 300 ug of mutant IDH1 20-mer peptide, plus topical imiquimod. Profiled with immunoSEQ multiplex PCR; TCRdb holds only in-frame clones, not every one. Among about 53,000 clones listed, 84% were seen once. These TCRs' antigens remain unknown. Sequenced material: PBMCs, taken from a glioma patient whose treatment included an IDH1 peptide vaccine. The receptors come from a woman aged 50 to 60 with glioma.

The CDR3 sequence is CASSGTGGSPLHF. DNA of the CDR3: TGTGCCAGCTCGGGAACAGGGGGGTCACCCCTCCACTTT. The rearrangement uses TRBV6-6 and TRBJ1-6; 8 bases align to TRBD1. Germline lookup yields CDR1 MNHNY and CDR2 SVGAGI (reference sequence). The ends lost 8 bases at V and 10 bases at J; junction bases unmatched: 7. This CDR3 has 13 amino acids.

Only one count was recorded for this clone. The chain carries TRBV19 and TRBJ2-7; 9 nucleotides align to TRBD1. The V gene end was trimmed by 4 bases and the J gene end by 6 bases; junction bases not matched to a gene: 13. Per the germline V gene, CDR1 is LNHDA and CDR2 is SQIVND (reference sequence). This CDR3 contains 16 residues. CDR3 bases: TGTGCCAGTAGTAAATCCTCCCCGGGACAGGGATTCGAGCAGTACTTC. Its translation: CASSKSSPGQGFEQYF.

The V gene is TRBV27, the J gene TRBJ2-7; TRBD1 agrees at 7 bases. The CDR3 length is 14 residues. The germline gives CDR1 MNHEY, CDR2 SMNVEV (reference sequence). Losses at the gene ends were 0 bases for V and 4 bases for J; bases not matched to a gene: 3. This CDR3 reads CASSLSGGRYEQYF. CDR3 coding DNA: TGTGCCAGCAGTTTATCAGGGGGCCGGTACGAGCAGTACTTC.

This clone was counted between two and nine times. This chain joins TRBV18 and TRBJ1-4; no definite D call. In germline, CDR1 is KGHSH, CDR2 LQKENI. V was cut by 3 bases and J by 7 bases, with 12 bases left in between. This CDR3 contains 14 residues. DNA for the CDR3: TGTGCCAGCTCACCGGCAGGCGAGGGTGAAAAACTGTTTTTT. The encoded protein is CASSPAGEGEKLFF.

This sequence joins TRBV5-4 and TRBJ2-7, with TRBD1 as a possible D gene (6 bases). Germline V gene lookup returns CDR1 SGHNT and CDR2 YYREEE (reference sequence). V was pared by 2 bases and J by 3 bases, with 9 bases between. The CDR3 length is 13 residues. As DNA, the CDR3 is TGTGCCAGCAGCTTCTCGACAGGCTACGAGCAGTACTTC. Translating it yields CASSFSTGYEQYF.

The chain uses TRBV7-9 and TRBJ1-4; TRBD1 matches 7 bases. This CDR3 is 17 amino acids long. Trimming cost V 5 bases and J 10 bases; bases outside gene matches: 19. Germline V CDR1 and CDR2: SEHNR, FQNEAQ (reference sequence). CDR3 residues: CASSLPGTEVGAGKLFF. Written as DNA, the CDR3 is TGTGCCAGCAGCCTGCCGGGGACAGAAGTAGGGGCGGGAAAACTGTTTTTT.

In its sample, this clone was seen once. The chain carries TRBV6-6 and TRBJ2-7; possibly TRBD1 or TRBD2 for D (6 bases each). The CDR3 runs to 14 residues. V shed 0 bases and J shed 6 bases, with 12 bases lying between them. Germline V lookup: CDR1 MNHNY, CDR2 SVGAGI (reference sequence). This CDR3 is CASSYSSGAAEQYF. The CDR3 DNA reads TGTGCCAGCAGTTACTCGTCGGGGGCGGCCGAGCAGTACTTC.

The rearrangement joins TRBV6-1 to TRBJ1-5; unclear D gene. The length of the CDR3 is 12 residues. Trimming took off 1 base at V and 2 bases at J, with 0 bases between the two ends. CDR1 and CDR2 from the germline V gene are MNHNS and SASEGT. The CDR3 is CASSEGNQPQHF. CDR3 coding DNA: TGTGCCAGCAGTGAAGGCAATCAGCCCCAGCATTTT.

The rearrangement joins TRBV5-4 to TRBJ2-2; weak D call: TRBD2 (6 bases). Between the trimmed V and J ends, which lost 7 bases and 6 bases, there was a span of 16 bases. This CDR3 is built from 14 residues. CDR1 is SGHNT, CDR2 YYREEE, per germline (reference sequence). CDR3 amino acids: CASWGRGGPGELFF. The CDR3 DNA sequence: TGTGCCAGCTGGGGAAGGGGAGGCCCCGGGGAGCTGTTTTTT.

This clone came up once. The rearrangement joins TRBV18 to TRBJ1-1; D is perhaps TRBD1 (6 bases). Germline lookup yields CDR1 KGHSH and CDR2 LQKENI. V was trimmed by 3 bases and J by 8 bases, leaving 22 bases between them. The CDR3 contains 16 residues. The CDR3 sequence: CASSPSGQGRVSEAFF. The CDR3 DNA sequence: TGTGCCAGCTCACCTTCAGGCCAGGGGAGGGTCAGCGAAGCTTTCTTT.

This chain links TRBV18 with TRBJ2-3; the D gene could be TRBD1 or TRBD2 (5 bases each). Looked up from germline, CDR1 is KGHSH and CDR2 is LQKENI. Trimming pared 5 bases from V and 5 bases from J, leaving 20 bases between. The CDR3 has 16 residues. CDR3 DNA: TGTGCCAGCTCATCTGACCGGGACGCAGCCCGAGATACGCAGTATTTT. It yields the protein CASSSDRDAARDTQYF.

The V call is TRBV5-6, the J call TRBJ2-1, with a weak D call TRBD2 (6 bases). CDR1 and CDR2 from the germline V gene are SGHDT and YYEEEE. Trimming stripped 4 bases from V and 8 bases from J, with 19 bases between. The CDR3 is 15 residues long. The CDR3 region is CASSPVGGGLHEQFF. The CDR3 DNA reads as TGTGCCAGCAGCCCCGTGGGAGGTGGCTTGCATGAGCAGTTCTTC.

This clone was detected only a few times. The chain links TRBV7-2 to TRBJ2-7; D is tentatively TRBD1 or TRBD2 (8 bases each). The CDR3 sequence is 16 residues long. Between the trimmed V and J ends, which lost 5 bases and 2 bases, there was a span of 19 bases. CDR1 and CDR2 (germline): SGHTA, FQGNSA. Here the CDR3 reads CASSQRGTGLTYEQYF. DNA of the CDR3: TGTGCCAGCAGCCAGCGGGGGACAGGTCTTACCTACGAGCAGTACTTC.

The rearrangement links TRBV7-2 to TRBJ2-5; D tentatively fits TRBD1 or TRBD2 (6 bases each). The V end lost 5 bases, the J end lost 4 bases, and 23 bases lay between the germline ends. Per germline, CDR1 SGHTA and CDR2 FQGNSA. This CDR3 is built from 17 residues. The DNA of the CDR3 is TGTGCCAGCAGCCGAATTGGAGGGGGGCGCGGAGGAGAGACCCAGTACTTC. Amino acid sequence: CASSRIGGGRGGETQYF.

The rearrangement links TRBV7-2 to TRBJ1-6; no reliable D call. The CDR3 is 14 amino acids. CDR1 SGHTA and CDR2 FQGNSA come from the germline V gene. V was pared by 1 base and J by 9 bases, with 10 bases between. This chain's CDR3 is CASSLVWLGSPLHF. The CDR3 DNA reads TGTGCCAGCAGCTTAGTATGGCTCGGTTCACCCCTCCACTTT.

The chain has TRBV30 and TRBJ1-3, with a weak D call TRBD1 (5 bases). The CDR3 has 14 residues. Trimming pared 3 bases from V and 5 bases from J, leaving 14 bases between. The germline gives CDR1 GTSNPN, CDR2 SVGIG (reference sequence). In DNA, the CDR3 is TGTGCCTGGAGCAGCAACAGGTACCGAAACACCATATATTTT. It yields the protein CAWSSNRYRNTIYF. The full variable domain, in which reference TRBV30 and TRBJ1-3 provide the parts outside the CDR3, is SQTIHQWPATLVQPVGSPLSLECTVEGTSNPNLYWYRQAAGRGLQLLFYSVGIGQISSEVPQNLSASRPQDRQFILSSKKLLLSDSGFYLCAWSSNRYRNTIYFGEGSWLTVV.

This chain uses TRBV5-1 with TRBJ2-6; the D is unclear. V lost 3 bases, J lost 0 bases, and 13 bases lay in between. Germline loops: CDR1 SGHRS, CDR2 YFSETQ. CDR3 length equals 17 residues. The CDR3 nucleotides read TGCGCCAGCAGCTCGGGCATCTTGGGCTCTGGGGCCAACGTCCTGACTTTC. Translating it yields CASSSGILGSGANVLTF.

The chain couples TRBV18 to TRBJ2-7; D is ambiguous. Trimming stripped 3 bases from V and 0 bases from J, with 6 bases between. CDR1 is KGHSH, CDR2 LQKENI, per germline. There are 13 residues in the CDR3. CDR3 coding DNA: TGTGCCAGCTCACCGCCCAACTCCTACGAGCAGTACTTC. Translated: CASSPPNSYEQYF.

This clone occurred once. The rearrangement joins TRBV30 to TRBJ2-5, with D unclear. Germline CDR1 reads GTSNPN; CDR2 reads SVGIG (reference sequence). CDR3 length: 13 amino acids. V was pared by 5 bases and J by 5 bases, with 15 bases between. CDR3 sequence reads: CAWRLGMMETQYF. The DNA of the CDR3 is TGTGCCTGGCGGCTGGGGATGATGGAGACCCAGTACTTC.

V gene TRBV20-1 combines with J gene TRBJ2-1; D may be TRBD2 (6 bases). The CDR3 is made up of 11 amino acids. Trimming shortened V by 2 bases and J by 15 bases, and 14 bases separated the two germline ends. Germline CDR1 DFQATT, CDR2 SNEGSKA (reference sequence). The CDR3 loop reads CSARRLATLFF. CDR3 nucleotide sequence: TGCAGTGCTAGAAGGCTAGCGACTTTGTTCTTC.

This rearrangement joins TRBV7-3 to TRBJ1-1, with D perhaps TRBD1 (5 bases). V lost 1 base to trimming and J lost 9 bases, with 9 bases between them. Germline CDR1 is SGHTA and CDR2 is FQGTGA. The CDR3 is made up of 12 amino acids. The CDR3 loop is CASSLIPGQAFF. CDR3 bases: TGTGCCAGCAGCTTAATCCCGGGGCAAGCTTTCTTT.

This rearrangement joins TRBV28 to TRBJ1-4, with D perhaps matching TRBD1 (5 bases). The CDR3 runs 13 residues. V dropped 11 bases and J dropped 0 bases, with 10 bases sitting between them. From germline, CDR1 is MDHEN and CDR2 SYDVKM. This chain's CDR3 is CAGGGATNEKLFF. CDR3 in DNA: TGTGCCGGCGGGGGTGCAACTAATGAAAAACTGTTTTTT.

V gene TRBV30 combines with J gene TRBJ2-7; no definite D call. The germline gives CDR1 GTSNPN, CDR2 SVGIG (reference sequence). The V gene lost 0 bases and the J gene lost 7 bases, with 10 bases spanning the gap. This CDR3 region has 12 residues. The chain's CDR3 is CAWSVPALEQYF. CDR3 coding DNA: TGTGCCTGGAGTGTACCAGCCCTGGAGCAGTACTTC.

This clone appeared once. J is TRBJ1-2 and V is TRBV9, with a possible D match to TRBD1 (6 bases). V was clipped by 3 bases and J by 8 bases, with 17 bases between them. The CDR3 consists of 14 residues. Germline CDR1 is SGDLS and CDR2 is YYNGEE. The CDR3 here is CASSGQAGAGGYTF. The CDR3 DNA reads as TGTGCCAGCAGCGGACAAGCGGGGGCGGGAGGCTACACCTTC. Full variable domain (outside the CDR3, taken from reference TRBV9 and TRBJ1-2): DSGVTQTPKHLITATGQRVTLRCSPRSGDLSVYWYQQSLDQGLQFLIQYYNGEERAKGNILERFSAQQFPDLHSELNLSSLELGDSALYFCASSGQAGAGGYTFGSGTRLTVV.

The chain couples TRBV15 to TRBJ2-5, with D perhaps TRBD1 (5 bases). The CDR3 runs to 15 residues. Germline V gives CDR1 LNHNV, CDR2 YYDKDF (reference sequence). The V gene lost 4 bases and the J gene lost 0 bases, with 12 bases spanning the gap. The CDR3 is CATSTRDRDQETQYF. The DNA for the CDR3 is TGTGCCACCAGCACCCGAGACAGAGACCAAGAGACCCAGTACTTC.

This chain links TRBV5-5 with TRBJ2-7; D might be TRBD1 (5 bases). This CDR3 comprises 17 residues. Germline V CDR1 and CDR2: SGHKS, YYEKEE (reference sequence). V dropped 1 base and J dropped 4 bases, with 21 bases sitting between them. Here the CDR3 DNA reads TGTGCCAGCAGCTTGTCCAGGGTCCCGTTCTCGACTTACGAGCAGTACTTC. It specifies CASSLSRVPFSTYEQYF.

The chain uses TRBV5-4 and TRBJ1-2; 8 bases map to TRBD1. Looked up from germline, CDR1 is SGHNT and CDR2 is YYREEE (reference sequence). This CDR3 contains 16 residues. V lost 0 bases and J lost 4; bases outside the gene matches: 8. This chain's CDR3 is CASSLALGQESYGYTF. CDR3 in DNA: TGTGCCAGCAGCTTGGCCCTGGGACAGGAGAGCTATGGCTACACCTTC.